These 18 T cell receptor beta chains originate from one sample sequenced in a study of cytomegalovirus exposure and HLA in healthy donors. The study ran its PCR with 60 Vbeta and 13 Jbeta primers. TCRdb's table, derived via immunoSEQ multiplex PCR, lists solely in-frame clones and lacks some. The sample contains some 130,000 clones, about 70% of which appear only once. The specimen sequenced was PBMCs. These receptors all come from a male donor in good health and CMV-seronegative.

The gene calls are TRBV28 and TRBJ2-7; 9 positions agree with TRBD1. This CDR3 has 15 amino acids. Trimming removed 4 bases from V and 5 bases from J; junction bases left unmatched: 9. The germline V gene encodes CDR1 MDHEN and CDR2 SYDVKM. CDR3 region: CASSSFGTGSHEQYF. CDR3 bases: TGTGCCAGCAGTTCTTTCGGGACAGGGTCCCACGAGCAGTACTTC.

This sequence joins TRBV7-9 and TRBJ2-2; tentatively, D is TRBD1 (7 bases). V gave up 6 bases and J gave up 1 base, with 9 bases separating them. The CDR3 extends over 14 amino acids. Germline lookup yields CDR1 SEHNR and CDR2 FQNEAQ (reference sequence). CDR3 protein: CASRQGGNTGELFF. DNA for the CDR3: TGTGCCAGCAGGCAGGGGGGGAACACCGGGGAGCTGTTTTTT.

This clone showed up just a few times. V and J are TRBV28 and TRBJ2-1; D gene unclear. Germline loops: CDR1 MDHEN, CDR2 SYDVKM. The CDR3 totals 14 residues. Trimming took off 6 bases at V and 0 bases at J, with 9 bases between the two ends. CDR3 protein: CASSGYYSYNEQFF. Here the CDR3 DNA reads TGTGCCAGCAGCGGATACTACTCCTACAATGAGCAGTTCTTC.

The V call is TRBV5-4, the J call TRBJ2-7, with 7 positions matching TRBD1. Germline V lookup: CDR1 SGHNT, CDR2 YYREEE (reference sequence). This CDR3 spans 14 amino acids. After removal of 4 bases from V and 3 bases from J, the junction contained 7 bases not matched to a gene. CDR3 sequence reads: CASSRSGQNYEQYF. CDR3 in DNA: TGTGCCAGCAGCCGCTCGGGACAGAACTACGAGCAGTACTTC.

By share, this clone counts as medium-sized. V is TRBV7-9 and J is TRBJ1-2, with TRBD1 matching 8 bases. Germline V gives CDR1 SEHNR, CDR2 FQNEAQ (reference sequence). The length of the CDR3 is 16 residues. With 0 bases clipped from V and 1 base from J, the junction kept 4 bases outside the gene matches. CDR3 loop: CASSLAGQGVNYGYTF. The CDR3, as DNA: TGTGCCAGCAGCTTAGCCGGACAGGGAGTTAACTATGGCTACACCTTC.

This sequence joins TRBV14 and TRBJ2-2, with TRBD2 matching 12 bases. The length of the CDR3 is 16 residues. CDR1 is SGHDN, CDR2 FVKESK, per germline. The V segment lost 6 bases and the J segment 7 bases; nucleotides outside the gene matches: 9. The chain's CDR3 is CASSQTSGSLSGELFF. DNA for the CDR3: TGTGCCAGCAGTCAGACTAGCGGGAGTTTAAGCGGGGAGCTGTTTTTT.

A single count supports this clone. The chain couples TRBV28 to TRBJ1-1, with D perhaps TRBD1 (6 bases). CDR1 MDHEN and CDR2 SYDVKM come from the germline V gene. CDR3 size: 14 residues. V shed 3 bases and J shed 11 bases, with 19 bases lying between them. CDR3 region: CASSFVPPQGRAFF. Here the CDR3 DNA reads TGTGCCAGCAGTTTCGTGCCCCCCCAGGGGCGGGCTTTCTTT. The full variable domain, with the rest looked up from reference TRBV28 and TRBJ1-1, is DVKVTQSSRYLVKRTGEKVFLECVQDMDHENMFWYRQDPGLGLRLIYFSYDVKMKEKGDIPEGYSVSREKKERFSLILESASTNQTSMYLCASSFVPPQGRAFFGQGTRLTVV.

The V gene is TRBV30, the J gene TRBJ2-1, with 15 bases fitting TRBD2. The CDR3 consists of 23 residues. Germline assignment: CDR1 GTSNPN and CDR2 SVGIG (reference sequence). Germline trimming cut 2 bases from V and 4 bases from J; bases unmatched to any gene: 24. In DNA form, the CDR3 reads TGTGCCTGGAGTCCCACCGGGACAGGGGGAGTCGGGACTAGCGGGAGGCCATACAATGAGCAGTTCTTC. This codes for CAWSPTGTGGVGTSGRPYNEQFF.

The chain joins TRBV5-8 to TRBJ2-7; a possible D gene is TRBD1 (5 bases). The CDR3 runs 16 residues. Germline V gene data show CDR1 as SGHTS and CDR2 as YDEGEE. The V end was cut by 5 bases, the J end by 6 bases, with 24 bases between. The DNA for the CDR3 is TGTGCCAGCAGTTTCCTAACTCGGGCAGGGTCGGGCGAGCAGTACTTC. Its translation is CASSFLTRAGSGEQYF.

The V gene is TRBV5-1, the J gene TRBJ2-4, with TRBD2 matching over 7 bases. The V segment lost 4 bases and the J segment 3 bases; nucleotides outside the gene matches: 13. Germline CDR1 is SGHRS and CDR2 is YFSETQ. This CDR3 has 17 amino acids. The CDR3 is CASSQPGLQKGKNIQYF. CDR3 bases: TGCGCCAGCAGCCAACCGGGACTACAGAAGGGCAAAAACATTCAGTACTTC.

This clone was seen more than once but under ten times. The chain employs TRBV12-5 and TRBJ1-2, with TRBD1 identical over 9 bases. Trimming at V came to 8 bases and at J to 2 bases, leaving 9 bases not matched to a gene. Germline V lookup: CDR1 LGHNT, CDR2 FRNRAP. This CDR3 is built from 15 residues. The CDR3 nucleotides are TGTGCTAGTCACCAGGGGGACAGGGAGAACTATGGCTACACCTTC. Protein product: CASHQGDRENYGYTF.

V gene TRBV27 combines with J gene TRBJ2-3; possible D gene TRBD2, 6 bases. This CDR3 comprises 15 residues. With 6 bases removed from V and 1 base from J, the gap between germline ends came to 14 bases. Germline CDR1 and CDR2: MNHEY and SMNVEV (reference sequence). The CDR3 region has the DNA TGTGCCAGCAGCCCCTCCTGGGGGGGCACAGATACGCAGTATTTT. Protein sequence: CASSPSWGGTDTQYF.

This clone has more than one count but fewer than ten. V is TRBV7-6 and J is TRBJ2-2; D gene ambiguous. This CDR3 has 14 amino acids. Germline values: CDR1 SGHVS, CDR2 FNYEAQ. Trimming took off 1 base at V and 8 bases at J, with 11 bases between the two ends. The CDR3 here is CASSLGRRLGELFF. As DNA, the CDR3 is TGTGCCAGCAGCTTAGGCAGGCGCTTAGGGGAGCTGTTTTTT.

The chain joins TRBV5-1 to TRBJ1-2, with D possibly matching TRBD1 (6 bases). Germline V gene lookup returns CDR1 SGHRS and CDR2 YFSETQ. V lost 2 bases to trimming and J lost 4 bases, with 12 bases between them. This CDR3 spans 14 amino acids. This CDR3 reads CASSFDTGSYGYTF. CDR3 DNA: TGCGCCAGCAGCTTTGACACAGGGTCCTATGGCTACACCTTC.

The rearrangement links TRBV6-6 to TRBJ2-6, with D possibly TRBD1 on 6 matching bases. CDR3 length: 15 amino acids. The germline CDR1 and CDR2 sequences are MNHNY and SVGAGI (reference sequence). The V gene lost 3 bases and the J gene lost 4 bases, with 10 bases spanning the gap. The CDR3 bases are TGTGCCAGCAGTTATCAGGGGCCCGGGGCCAACGTCCTGACTTTC. Its translation is CASSYQGPGANVLTF.

V is TRBV4-1 and J is TRBJ1-1; 8 nucleotides align to TRBD1. Germline CDR1 is MGHRA and CDR2 is YSYEKL. This CDR3 contains 15 residues. Trimming cost V 8 bases and J 10 bases; bases outside gene matches: 18. The DNA for the CDR3 is TGCGCCAGCGGGCCTCTCGGGACAGGCGTTATAGTAGCTTTCTTT. This gives the protein CASGPLGTGVIVAFF.

The rearrangement uses TRBV7-9 and TRBJ2-5; D unclear. V lost 1 base, J lost 5 bases, and 11 bases lay in between. Germline V gene data show CDR1 as SEHNR and CDR2 as FQNEAQ (reference sequence). The CDR3 is 14 residues long. CDR3 loop: CASSLVVPEETQYF. The DNA for the CDR3 is TGTGCCAGCAGCTTAGTCGTCCCTGAGGAGACCCAGTACTTC.

The CDR3 bases are TGTGCCTGGACCCGCAATAGGGGGACAGTGGATGAAAAACTGTTTTTT. This codes for CAWTRNRGTVDEKLFF. This chain links TRBV30 with TRBJ1-4, with 7 bases that match TRBD1. The CDR3 runs 16 residues. Germline loops: CDR1 GTSNPN, CDR2 SVGIG (reference sequence). Trimming cost V 4 bases and J 6 bases; bases outside gene matches: 14.